This TCR beta chain was obtained from a study of control samples from healthy donors and cancer patients (dated by TCRdb to 2018 to 2020). CDR1 SEHNR and CDR2 FQNEAQ are derived from the germline V gene (reference sequence). Taken from cysteine to phenylalanine, the CDR3 has 17 residues. The kept DNA is CDR3 alone, 51 bases in frame from the first base. The germline ends are 15 bases apart after V is trimmed by 0 bases and J by 2 bases. As regards this clone: Its antigen remains undetermined. Base qualities were left out, and no much larger clone turns up one base away.

The receptor library was made with the immunoSEQ multiplex PCR assay. This immuneACCESS table, as held by TCRdb, lists in-frame sequences with V and J called but not all clones. Of the missing ones, under half trace to an unresolved V gene in checked studies; the others have no known cause. The sample data list about 99,000 clones, and 75% to 90% of these were observed just once. The biggest ten clones account for 15% to 20% of the sample. Sequencing was carried out using PBMCs. The TCR sequence derives from a man between 60 and 70 years old with lung cancer. Recombination joined TRBV7-9 with TRBJ2-3; the best D guess is TRBD1, with 5 bases matching. This receptor has the CDR3 CASSLATGRLFTDTQYF. The nucleotides are TGTGCCAGCAGCTTAGCTACAGGTAGACTTTTCACAGATACGCAGTATTTT.